One sample yielded the 18 T cell receptor beta chains listed below, sequenced in a study of shared clonotypes between healthy human individuals. Naive CD8 cells lacked CD45RO, underwent positive selection for CCR7 and left out terminally differentiated effector memory CD45RA+ cells. Using immunoSEQ multiplex PCR, the repertoire was profiled, and TCRdb retains in-frame clones only, with some absent. Counted here are around 2.1 million clones, approximately 94% occurring once; the ten biggest clones make up under 2%. Sequencing was done on a sample of naive CD8+ T cells from PBMCs. These receptors were collected from a man between 18 and 29 years old in good health. Some clones in this sample may be carry-over from other donors' samples.

The chain has TRBV9 and TRBJ2-1, with D maybe TRBD2 (7 bases). The V gene's germline CDR1 is SGDLS and CDR2 YYNGEE. V lost 0 bases to trimming and J lost 7 bases, with 23 bases between them. The CDR3 covers 18 residues. The CDR3 nucleotides are TGTGCCAGCAGCGTAGGTCGGGGGGCGGGACCTACAAAGAATGAGCAGTTCTTC. It yields the protein CASSVGRGAGPTKNEQFF.

The chain joins TRBV27 to TRBJ2-7, with TRBD1 as a possible D gene (7 bases). In germline, CDR1 is MNHEY, CDR2 SMNVEV (reference sequence). The V end was cut by 5 bases, the J end by 3 bases, with 23 bases between. The CDR3 covers 17 residues. DNA of the CDR3: TGTGCCAGCAGTCGGACAGACAGGGCGGGACTCGACTACGAGCAGTACTTC. Encoded protein: CASSRTDRAGLDYEQYF.

This chain connects TRBV5-1 to TRBJ2-7, with D possibly being TRBD1 (5 bases). Germline V gives CDR1 SGHRS, CDR2 YFSETQ. The CDR3 has 12 residues. The V and J ends lost 4 bases and 6 bases respectively, with 11 bases between them. Here the CDR3 reads CASSKDSPEQYF. CDR3 coding DNA: TGCGCCAGCAGCAAAGACAGTCCCGAGCAGTACTTC.

The V call is TRBV27, the J call TRBJ2-1, with no clear D. Germline V CDR1 and CDR2: MNHEY, SMNVEV (reference sequence). This CDR3 has 14 amino acids. Deletions cut 3 bases from V and 3 bases from J, with 9 bases between. CDR3 amino acids: CASSFFRSYNEQFF. The CDR3 coding sequence is TGTGCCAGCAGTTTCTTCAGGAGCTACAATGAGCAGTTCTTC.

This rearrangement joins TRBV27 to TRBJ1-3; D call uncertain. CDR1 and CDR2 from the germline V gene are MNHEY and SMNVEV (reference sequence). V lost 5 bases, J lost 0 bases, and 11 bases lay in between. The CDR3 extends over 15 amino acids. CDR3 loop: CASSADSSSGNTIYF. The CDR3 DNA follows: TGTGCCAGCAGTGCGGACTCGAGCTCTGGAAACACCATATATTTT.

J is TRBJ2-1 and V is TRBV7-9, with D possibly matching TRBD2 (6 bases). Per germline, CDR1 SEHNR and CDR2 FQNEAQ (reference sequence). V was pared by 6 bases and J by 7 bases, with 13 bases between. The CDR3 has 13 residues. The CDR3 DNA reads as TGTGCCAGCAGAAGGGCGGGGATGAATGAGCAGTTCTTC. This translates into CASRRAGMNEQFF.

V usage is TRBV21-1 and J usage is TRBJ1-4; TRBD1, the table's D call, lacks a check against the DNA. TRBV21-1 is given as a pseudogene. CDR3 length: 16 amino acids. CDR3 coding DNA: TGTGCCAGCAGCAAACCAACCACAGGGTGTAATGAAAAACTGTTTTTT. This encodes CASSKPTTGCNEKLFF.

V usage is TRBV28 and J usage is TRBJ1-2; weak D call: TRBD1 (6 bases). Germline V lookup: CDR1 MDHEN, CDR2 SYDVKM. This CDR3 comprises 15 residues. Trimming stripped 6 bases from V and 6 bases from J, with 20 bases between. Here the CDR3 reads CASSQQLDRLNGYTF. The CDR3 DNA is TGTGCCAGCAGCCAACAGTTGGACAGACTAAATGGCTACACCTTC.

This chain uses TRBV9 with TRBJ2-2; D remains unclear. This CDR3 is built from 13 residues. Trimming pared 0 bases from V and 6 bases from J, leaving 6 bases between. Germline V gene sequence: CDR1 SGDLS, CDR2 YYNGEE. CDR3 protein: CASSVGRPGELFF. The CDR3, as DNA: TGTGCCAGCAGCGTAGGTCGACCCGGGGAGCTGTTTTTT.

This rearrangement joins TRBV5-1 to TRBJ2-6; TRBD2 matches at 10 bases. Germline values: CDR1 SGHRS, CDR2 YFSETQ. The length of the CDR3 is 19 residues. With V trimmed by 0 bases and J by 4 bases, 10 bases remained unmatched. The CDR3 reads CASSLGWLAGVLGANVLTF. CDR3 bases: TGCGCCAGCAGCTTGGGTTGGCTAGCGGGAGTGTTGGGGGCCAACGTCCTGACTTTC.

There are a few counts of this clone. This sequence joins TRBV4-1 and TRBJ1-2; a weak D match, TRBD1 (5 bases). The CDR3 has 14 residues. Deletions cut 3 bases from V and 0 bases from J, with 8 bases between. In germline, CDR1 is MGHRA, CDR2 YSYEKL. The CDR3 sequence is CASSQLTANYGYTF. The CDR3 DNA reads TGCGCCAGCAGCCAGTTGACAGCTAACTATGGCTACACCTTC.

The chain has TRBV7-3 and TRBJ1-2; 7 bases match TRBD1. The junction had 6 bases not matched to a gene; V was cut back by 4 bases and J by 4 bases. The CDR3 loop spans 14 amino acids. The germline CDR1 and CDR2 sequences are SGHTA and FQGTGA. The CDR3 DNA follows: TGTGCCAGCAGCTCAAATGGACAGGCCTATGGCTACACCTTC. Translation: CASSSNGQAYGYTF.

The J gene is TRBJ2-2, the V gene TRBV12-5; 7 bases align to TRBD2. After removal of 0 bases from V and 0 bases from J, the junction contained 4 bases not matched to a gene. The CDR3 loop spans 17 amino acids. Germline assignment: CDR1 LGHNT and CDR2 FRNRAP. This CDR3 is CASGLVGSGPNTGELFF. Written as DNA, the CDR3 is TGTGCTAGTGGTTTGGTGGGTAGCGGGCCGAACACCGGGGAGCTGTTTTTT.

CDR3 protein: CASSQEAGFKNQPQHF. CDR3 sequence (DNA): TGCGCCAGCAGCCAAGAGGCCGGGTTTAAGAATCAGCCCCAGCATTTT. V is TRBV4-1 and J is TRBJ1-5; D remains ambiguous. Deletions cut 0 bases from V and 4 bases from J, with 13 bases between. Germline V gives CDR1 MGHRA, CDR2 YSYEKL. The CDR3 contains 16 residues.

The chain joins TRBV27 to TRBJ1-1, with 9 bases aligning to TRBD1. The germline CDR1 and CDR2 sequences are MNHEY and SMNVEV (reference sequence). CDR3 length: 14 amino acids. The V and J ends lost 5 bases and 5 bases, in that order; junction bases with no gene match: 6. The CDR3 region is CASSVQGAMTEAFF. CDR3 nucleotide sequence: TGTGCCAGCAGTGTACAGGGGGCTATGACTGAAGCTTTCTTT.

The chain recombines TRBV27 with TRBJ1-5; TRBD1 agrees at 8 bases. Germline CDR1 and CDR2: MNHEY and SMNVEV (reference sequence). V trimming: 5 bases; J trimming: 9 bases; junction bases outside the gene matches: 18. This CDR3 contains 17 residues. In DNA, the CDR3 is TGTGCCAGCAGTACAACCGGGACAGGAGTATCTGAATCGCCCCAGCATTTT. Translated: CASSTTGTGVSESPQHF.

The rearrangement links TRBV5-6 to TRBJ2-1; 7 bases map to TRBD1. The length of the CDR3 is 15 residues. Germline trimming cut 3 bases from V and 7 bases from J; bases unmatched to any gene: 10. Per the germline V gene, CDR1 is SGHDT and CDR2 is YYEEEE. This CDR3 reads CASSYPGTAENEQFF. CDR3 sequence (DNA): TGTGCCAGCAGCTACCCCGGGACAGCGGAGAATGAGCAGTTCTTC.

V is TRBV5-1 and J is TRBJ2-1, with 15 bases matching TRBD2. CDR1 and CDR2 (germline): SGHRS, YFSETQ. Germline trimming cut 3 bases from V and 7 bases from J; bases unmatched to any gene: 14. CDR3 length equals 19 residues. CDR3 region: CASSSFRTSGRAGVNEQFF. CDR3 in DNA: TGCGCCAGCAGCTCATTCCGGACTAGCGGGAGGGCCGGAGTGAATGAGCAGTTCTTC.